Listed here are 17 T cell receptor beta chains from one sample, sequenced in a study of a mutant IDH1 vaccine in newly diagnosed glioma. For these receptors, no antigen is known. Assay: immunoSEQ multiplex PCR; the TCRdb copy retains only in-frame clones and omits some. The repertoire has about 62,000 clones, about 88% of them found once; the top ten carry 1.9%. The time point denotes: week 11, during vaccination. A 20-mer mutant IDH1 peptide at 300 ug was injected subcutaneously with topical imiquimod. Sequenced material: PBMCs, taken from a glioma patient whose treatment included an IDH1 peptide vaccine. All receptors come from a man aged 35-49 years with glioma.

This clone has only a few counts. V is TRBV11-3 and J is TRBJ2-2; 9 nucleotides align to TRBD1. The germline CDR1 and CDR2 sequences are SGHNT and YENEEA. After removal of 5 bases from V and 4 bases from J, the junction contained 5 bases not matched to a gene. The CDR3 is made up of 15 amino acids. The DNA for the CDR3 is TGTGCCAGCAGCCCGGACAGGGGCGGCACCGGGGAGCTGTTTTTT. It translates to CASSPDRGGTGELFF.

The gene calls are TRBV28 and TRBJ2-7; 11 bases line up with TRBD2. This CDR3 region has 16 residues. Germline assignment: CDR1 MDHEN and CDR2 SYDVKM. The trim removed 5 bases at V and 2 bases at J, leaving 8 bases unmatched. The CDR3 is CASSLAGTSGTYEQYF. CDR3 nucleotide sequence: TGTGCCAGCAGTCTCGCCGGGACTAGCGGAACCTACGAGCAGTACTTC.

This sequence joins TRBV5-4 and TRBJ2-3; 10 bases line up with TRBD2. The CDR3 runs to 14 residues. From germline, CDR1 is SGHNT and CDR2 YYREEE (reference sequence). The V gene end was trimmed by 4 bases and the J gene end by 4 bases; junction bases not matched to a gene: 3. CDR3 region: CASSLAGDADTQYF. In DNA form, the CDR3 reads TGTGCCAGCAGCCTAGCGGGGGATGCAGATACGCAGTATTTT.

This chain connects TRBV29-1 to TRBJ1-1; D may be TRBD1 (5 bases). The CDR3 runs 13 residues. V lost 4 bases and J 0 bases, leaving 9 bases between the germline ends. Germline values: CDR1 SQVTM, CDR2 ANQGSEA. The CDR3: CSVAGPMNTEAFF. In nucleotides, the CDR3 is TGCAGCGTTGCGGGGCCTATGAACACTGAAGCTTTCTTT. Combining the CDR3 with reference TRBV29-1 and TRBJ1-1 gives the whole variable domain SAVISQKPSRDICQRGTSLTIQCQVDSQVTMMFWYRQQPGQSLTLIATANQGSEATYESGFVIDKFPISRPNLTFSTLTVSNMSPEDSSIYLCSVAGPMNTEAFFGQGTRLTVV.

The rearrangement uses TRBV7-6 and TRBJ1-2; D call uncertain. The V gene lost 0 bases and the J gene lost 6 bases, with 5 bases spanning the gap. CDR3 size: 12 residues. Germline CDR1 SGHVS, CDR2 FNYEAQ. The CDR3 region is CASSLAADGYTF. The CDR3 DNA follows: TGTGCCAGCAGCTTAGCGGCAGATGGCTACACCTTC.

The chain couples TRBV11-1 to TRBJ1-1, with no clear D. The V and J ends lost 4 bases and 3 bases respectively, with 9 bases between them. The CDR3 is 13 residues long. The V gene's germline CDR1 is SGHAT and CDR2 FQDESV (reference sequence). The CDR3 reads CASSSISYTEAFF. CDR3 sequence (DNA): TGTGCCAGCAGCTCCATCTCATACACTGAAGCTTTCTTT.

This sequence joins TRBV7-7 and TRBJ2-5; 9 bases match TRBD1. Germline loops: CDR1 SSHAT, CDR2 FNYEAQ (reference sequence). V shed 1 base, J shed 5 bases, and the junction held 14 bases outside the gene matches. The CDR3 spans 18 residues. The CDR3 nucleotides are TGTGCCAGCAGCTTAGACAGGGGGCCGCTCTTAACCGGGGAGACCCAGTACTTC. It encodes CASSLDRGPLLTGETQYF.

This clone appeared a single time. The chain has TRBV18 and TRBJ2-4; the match to TRBD1 covers 9 bases. The CDR3 sequence is 17 residues long. Trimming removed 3 bases from V and 1 base from J; junction bases left unmatched: 7. Germline V gene data show CDR1 as KGHSH and CDR2 as LQKENI. The CDR3 bases are TGTGCCAGCTCACCTGGGACAGGGTATGGGGCCAAAAACATTCAGTACTTC. Its protein is CASSPGTGYGAKNIQYF.

This chain uses TRBV2 with TRBJ2-7; 7 bases line up with TRBD1. V was pared by 5 bases and J by 3 bases, with 1 base of the junction left unmatched. In germline, CDR1 is SNHLY, CDR2 FYNNEI. CDR3 size: 12 residues. The CDR3 region is CASSRQGYEQYV. CDR3 bases: TGTGCCAGCAGTCGACAGGGCTACGAGCAGTACGTC.

The chain links TRBV28 to TRBJ1-5, with 7 nucleotides matching TRBD1. The CDR3 covers 14 residues. Germline CDR1 reads MDHEN; CDR2 reads SYDVKM. The V and J ends lost 3 bases and 5 bases, in that order; junction bases with no gene match: 4. This CDR3 reads CASSFQGGHQPQHF. CDR3 coding DNA: TGTGCCAGCAGTTTCCAGGGGGGGCATCAGCCCCAGCATTTT.

This rearrangement joins TRBV7-6 to TRBJ2-7, with D tentatively TRBD1 or TRBD2 (6 bases each). The V gene's germline CDR1 is SGHVS and CDR2 FNYEAQ. V was cut by 5 bases and J by 5 bases, with 19 bases left in between. The CDR3 length is 15 residues. The CDR3 protein is CASSLLSGAVDEQYF. CDR3 nucleotide sequence: TGTGCCAGCAGCCTTTTATCGGGGGCCGTGGACGAGCAGTACTTC.

The table lists this clone with a count of one. As DNA, the CDR3 is TGTGCCAGCAGGCGAGACAGTGGAAACACCATATATTTT. This gives the protein CASRRDSGNTIYF. The chain uses TRBV7-9 and TRBJ1-3, with D possibly TRBD1 on 5 matching bases. The germline CDR1 and CDR2 sequences are SEHNR and FQNEAQ (reference sequence). The CDR3 loop spans 13 amino acids. Trimming stripped 6 bases from V and 3 bases from J, with 9 bases between.

The chain employs TRBV14 and TRBJ2-5; D remains unclear. The V gene lost 2 bases and the J gene lost 3 bases, with 10 bases spanning the gap. The CDR3 is made up of 14 amino acids. The germline V gene has CDR1 SGHDN and CDR2 FVKESK. CDR3 nucleotide sequence: TGTGCCAGCAGCCAATTGTCCCAGAAAGAGACCCAGTACTTC. It encodes CASSQLSQKETQYF.

J is TRBJ2-1 and V is TRBV27, with 10 bases that match TRBD2. The CDR3 extends over 17 amino acids. The junction had 12 bases not matched to a gene; V was cut back by 4 bases and J by 6 bases. Germline assignment: CDR1 MNHEY and CDR2 SMNVEV (reference sequence). The CDR3 DNA reads TGTGCCAGCAGTTCCCACCGAATAGCGGGAGGTCGCAATGAGCAGTTCTTC. Translating it yields CASSSHRIAGGRNEQFF.

The chain carries TRBV28 and TRBJ1-1, with D maybe TRBD1 (5 bases). The CDR3 covers 17 residues. V lost 2 bases, J lost 2 bases, and 18 bases lay in between. Germline CDR1 MDHEN, CDR2 SYDVKM. CDR3 sequence reads: CASSLGWGDTANTEAFF. The CDR3, as DNA: TGTGCCAGCAGTTTAGGCTGGGGGGATACAGCAAACACTGAAGCTTTCTTT. Based on the CDR3 plus reference TRBV28 and TRBJ1-1, the full variable domain is DVKVTQSSRYLVKRTGEKVFLECVQDMDHENMFWYRQDPGLGLRLIYFSYDVKMKEKGDIPEGYSVSREKKERFSLILESASTNQTSMYLCASSLGWGDTANTEAFFGQGTRLTVV.

The CDR3 reads CASSPSWARGTEAFF. For the CDR3, the DNA is TGTGCCAGCAGCCCATCGTGGGCTCGGGGCACTGAAGCTTTCTTT. This chain joins TRBV11-2 and TRBJ1-1; D gene ambiguous. Germline lookup yields CDR1 SGHAT and CDR2 FQNNGV. The CDR3 has 15 residues. Trimming cost V 5 bases and J 4 bases, with 17 bases left between them.

The chain couples TRBV5-1 to TRBJ2-5, with 9 bases that match TRBD1. The CDR3 sequence is 15 residues long. From germline, CDR1 is SGHRS and CDR2 YFSETQ. V gave up 1 base and J gave up 5 bases; unmatched junction bases: 6. The CDR3 region has the DNA TGCGCCAGCAGCTTGAACAGGGGGCAAGGCGAGACCCAGTACTTC. Translating it yields CASSLNRGQGETQYF.